This T cell receptor (beta chain) was retrieved from a study of T-cell reconstitution after alpha-beta-depleted transplantation in children. Study-wide points: High day-60 TCRbeta diversity in some patients came from surviving recipient T cells and thymic progenitors. At the one-year point after transplant, T-cell counts and TCRbeta diversity were found to come mostly from T cells that had been newly produced. Reported findings indicate that, about two months after transplant, alpha-beta T cells came from several hundred expanded clones, which were derived from non-depleted graft cells.

This clonotype appeared many times. Antigen specificity is unknown. Unique molecular identifiers were incorporated into the prepared TCRbeta library. TCRdb processed the PCR reads anew with MiXCR; each CDR3 protein has one entry. The sample lists some 300,000 distinct CDR3 sequences, roughly 7.8% occurring once. From germline, CDR1 is MNHEY and CDR2 SVGAGI. Trimming left V 2 bases short and J 0 bases short, with 8 bases between. The CDR3 spans 15 residues. This chain links TRBV6-5 with TRBJ1-3; D gene ambiguous. This clonotype originated in a female patient aged 2 to 10 who had a stem cell transplant for Fanconi anemia, so the T cells may come from the graft donor. The specimen was peripheral blood, collected 360 days after TCRalphabeta/CD19-depleted stem cell transplant. The CDR3 reads CASSYTESSGNTIYF. In DNA, the CDR3 is TGTGCCAGCAGTTACACGGAAAGCTCTGGAAACACCATATATTTT.